This is a list of T cell receptor beta chains from one sample in a study of blood T cell repertoires in COVID-19. Only in-frame clones appear in the TCRdb table, and some are missing; sequencing was by immunoSEQ multiplex PCR. The table lists about 120,000 clones, around 84% of them singletons, with 1.4% to 1.5% in the top ten. The sequencing sample was made of peripheral blood. The receptor source for this set is a man aged 40-49 years with acute or convalescent COVID-19. The CDR3 runs from the conserved cysteine through the conserved F or W. The D gene is left open where the match is weak. The size of a clone is reported for some rows only, either as once, few or many, or as a class for expanded clones.

clone size: NA; D gene: NA; V gene: TRBV21-1; J gene: TRBJ2-2; CDR3 DNA: TGTGCCAGCAGTTTAAGGGACAGTTACACCGGGGAGCTGTTTTTT; CDR3 protein: CASSLRDSYTGELFF
clone size: NA; D gene: NA; V gene: TRBV19; J gene: TRBJ1-4; CDR3 DNA: TGTGCCAGTAGTATCCCGCGCACCAGGGTCGCAAAACTGTTTTTT; CDR3 protein: CASSIPRTRVAKLFF
clone size: NA; D gene: TRBD2; V gene: TRBV20-1; J gene: TRBJ2-1; CDR3 DNA: TGCAGTGCCATCAGCGGGAGGGGCCAGTTCTTC; CDR3 protein: CSAISGRGQFF
clone size: NA; D gene: TRBD1; V gene: TRBV29-1; J gene: TRBJ1-4; CDR3 DNA: TGCAGCGTACGTCAGGGGGGTGAAAAACTGTTTTTT; CDR3 protein: CSVRQGGEKLFF
clone size: NA; D gene: NA; V gene: TRBV3-1/TRBV3-2; J gene: TRBJ2-2; CDR3 DNA: TGTGCCAGCGCGGGGGCAGGGAGAGGCGGGGAGCTGTTTTTT; CDR3 protein: CASAGAGRGGELFF
clone size: NA; D gene: TRBD1; V gene: TRBV19; J gene: TRBJ1-1; CDR3 DNA: TGTGCCAGTGACACAGGGGTATGGACTGAAGCTTTCTTT; CDR3 protein: CASDTGVWTEAFF
clone size: NA; D gene: TRBD1; V gene: TRBV4-1; J gene: TRBJ1-2; CDR3 DNA: TGCGCCAGCAGCCAAGATGGGGGACAGGGGGTATATGGCTACACCTTC; CDR3 protein: CASSQDGGQGVYGYTF
clone size: NA; D gene: NA; V gene: TRBV29-1; J gene: TRBJ2-5; CDR3 DNA: TGCAGCGGTGGGCGGGGAATTGAGACCCAGTACTTC; CDR3 protein: CSGGRGIETQYF
clone size: NA; D gene: NA; V gene: TRBV9; J gene: TRBJ1-1; CDR3 DNA: TGTGCCAGCAGCCCCAGGGGAGGGAGCACTGAAGCTTTCTTT; CDR3 protein: CASSPRGGSTEAFF
clone size: NA; D gene: TRBD2; V gene: TRBV29-1; J gene: TRBJ2-1; CDR3 DNA: TGCAGCGTTGGGGCGGGGGATGAGCAGTTCTTC; CDR3 protein: CSVGAGDEQFF
clone size: once; D gene: TRBD1; V gene: TRBV7-8; J gene: TRBJ2-7; CDR3 DNA: TGTGCCAGCGAGACAGGGGTGGTTGGCGGGAACTACGAGCAGTACTTC; CDR3 protein: CASETGVVGGNYEQYF
clone size: NA; D gene: TRBD1; V gene: TRBV5-5; J gene: TRBJ2-1; CDR3 DNA: TGTGCCAGCAGCTTGGCAACAGGGGGCCCGCAGTTCTTC; CDR3 protein: CASSLATGGPQFF
clone size: NA; D gene: NA; V gene: TRBV3-1/TRBV3-2; J gene: TRBJ2-1; CDR3 DNA: TGTGCCAGCAGCCAAGATGCGACAGTAGAGCAGTTCTTC; CDR3 protein: CASSQDATVEQFF
clone size: once; D gene: NA; V gene: TRBV5-8; J gene: TRBJ2-5; CDR3 DNA: TGTGCCAGCAGCTTCACTAGAAGACAAGAGACCCAGTACTTC; CDR3 protein: CASSFTRRQETQYF
clone size: once; D gene: TRBD1; V gene: TRBV2; J gene: TRBJ1-1; CDR3 DNA: TGTGCCAGCAGTGAAGAGGGGGCCCTCACTGAAGCTTTCTTT; CDR3 protein: CASSEEGALTEAFF
clone size: NA; D gene: NA; V gene: TRBV5-1; J gene: TRBJ1-4; CDR3 DNA: TGCGCCAGCAGCTTGGACAAACCTAATGAAAAACTGTTTTTT; CDR3 protein: CASSLDKPNEKLFF
clone size: NA; D gene: NA; V gene: TRBV2; J gene: TRBJ2-3; CDR3 DNA: TGTGCCAGCACGGCCGCTAGTTACACAGATACGCAGTATTTT; CDR3 protein: CASTAASYTDTQYF
clone size: few; D gene: TRBD2; V gene: TRBV5-5; J gene: TRBJ2-3; CDR3 DNA: TGTGCCAGCAGCCCATGGAGGACTAGCGGGAGGCTCCCTCGTCCAGATACGCAGTATTTT; CDR3 protein: CASSPWRTSGRLPRPDTQYF
clone size: NA; D gene: TRBD1; V gene: TRBV6-5; J gene: TRBJ1-2; CDR3 DNA: TGTGCCAGCAGTTACGTCAGGGGGCATGGCTACACCTTC; CDR3 protein: CASSYVRGHGYTF
clone size: NA; D gene: NA; V gene: TRBV5-4; J gene: TRBJ1-1; CDR3 DNA: TGTGCCAGCAGCGCCCAAACAGGGAACACTGAAGCTTTCTTT; CDR3 protein: CASSAQTGNTEAFF
clone size: NA; D gene: TRBD1; V gene: TRBV7-2; J gene: TRBJ1-3; CDR3 DNA: TGTGCCAGCAGCCAAACCGGGACAGGGGGCGGAAACACCATATATTTT; CDR3 protein: CASSQTGTGGGNTIYF
clone size: NA; D gene: TRBD2; V gene: TRBV5-1; J gene: TRBJ2-3; CDR3 DNA: TGCGCCAGCAGCTTGCTAGCGGGGGGGCGCACAGATACGCAGTATTTT; CDR3 protein: CASSLLAGGRTDTQYF
clone size: NA; D gene: NA; V gene: TRBV6-5; J gene: TRBJ2-7; CDR3 DNA: TGTGCCAGCAGTATTCGACAGGATTACTACGAGCAGTACTTC; CDR3 protein: CASSIRQDYYEQYF
clone size: medium-sized; D gene: NA; V gene: TRBV3-1/TRBV3-2; J gene: TRBJ1-1; CDR3 DNA: TGTGCCAGCAGCCCCCCGGGACATGGAAACACTGAAGCTTTCTTT; CDR3 protein: CASSPPGHGNTEAFF
clone size: once; D gene: NA; V gene: TRBV10-2; J gene: TRBJ1-3; CDR3 DNA: TGCGCCAGCAGTGTTGGGCCTGGTGGAAACACCATATATTTT; CDR3 protein: CASSVGPGGNTIYF
clone size: once; D gene: NA; V gene: TRBV28; J gene: TRBJ1-6; CDR3 DNA: TGTGCCAGCAGTTTATTGGGGAGAAATTCACCCCTCCACTTT; CDR3 protein: CASSLLGRNSPLHF
clone size: few; D gene: TRBD2; V gene: TRBV2; J gene: TRBJ2-1; CDR3 DNA: TGTGCCAGCACCAAGGGGACTAGGGTTAATGAGCAGTTCTTC; CDR3 protein: CASTKGTRVNEQFF
clone size: few; D gene: TRBD2; V gene: TRBV18; J gene: TRBJ2-1; CDR3 DNA: TGTGCCAGCTCACCCCCTAATAGCGGGGGGGCCTACAATGAGCAGTTCTTC; CDR3 protein: CASSPPNSGGAYNEQFF
clone size: NA; D gene: NA; V gene: TRBV6-6; J gene: TRBJ2-6; CDR3 DNA: TGTGCCAGCAGTTACCCGGTGTCGGGGGGGGCCAACGTCCTGACTTTC; CDR3 protein: CASSYPVSGGANVLTF
clone size: NA; D gene: TRBD2; V gene: TRBV5-6; J gene: TRBJ2-5; CDR3 DNA: TGTGCCAGCAGCCGCCCCCTGAGCGGGGAAGAGACCCAGTACTTC; CDR3 protein: CASSRPLSGEETQYF
clone size: NA; D gene: TRBD1; V gene: TRBV7-2; J gene: TRBJ2-6; CDR3 DNA: TGTGCCAGCAGCTGGACAGGGACCGGGGCCAACGTCCTGACTTTC; CDR3 protein: CASSWTGTGANVLTF
clone size: NA; D gene: TRBD1; V gene: TRBV5-5; J gene: TRBJ2-1; CDR3 DNA: TGTGCCAGCAGCTTTGGGACAGGGGTTGCGTCCAATGAGCAGTTCTTC; CDR3 protein: CASSFGTGVASNEQFF
clone size: NA; D gene: NA; V gene: TRBV9; J gene: TRBJ2-2; CDR3 DNA: TGTGCCAGCAGCGTGGGTTTAGCGACGAACACCGGGGAGCTGTTTTTT; CDR3 protein: CASSVGLATNTGELFF
clone size: NA; D gene: NA; V gene: TRBV30; J gene: TRBJ1-6; CDR3 DNA: TGTGCCCGGGGCGTTGGGGGGAATAATTCACCCCTCCACTTT; CDR3 protein: CARGVGGNNSPLHF
clone size: NA; D gene: TRBD2; V gene: TRBV2; J gene: TRBJ2-1; CDR3 DNA: TGTGCCAGCAGAGTAGCGGGGGGGCAGAATGAGCAGTTCTTC; CDR3 protein: CASRVAGGQNEQFF
clone size: once; D gene: NA; V gene: TRBV7-2; J gene: TRBJ2-5; CDR3 DNA: TGTGCCAGCAGCTTAGCCGGGATTGGGGAGACCCAGTACTTC; CDR3 protein: CASSLAGIGETQYF
clone size: once; D gene: NA; V gene: TRBV5-1; J gene: TRBJ2-1; CDR3 DNA: TGCGCCAGCAGCTTGGCCACAGGGCGGAATGAGCAGTTCTTC; CDR3 protein: CASSLATGRNEQFF
clone size: NA; D gene: NA; V gene: TRBV5-6; J gene: TRBJ2-1; CDR3 DNA: TGTGCCAGCAGTTTTGGGGCCAATGAGCAGTTCTTC; CDR3 protein: CASSFGANEQFF
clone size: NA; D gene: TRBD1; V gene: TRBV6-5; J gene: TRBJ2-3; CDR3 DNA: TGTGCCAGCAGTCGGACAGGGCCAGATACGCAGTATTTT; CDR3 protein: CASSRTGPDTQYF
clone size: NA; D gene: TRBD2; V gene: TRBV28; J gene: TRBJ2-1; CDR3 DNA: TGTGCCAGCAGAGGACTAGCGGGAGGTGGTTCCTACAATGAGCAGTTCTTC; CDR3 protein: CASRGLAGGGSYNEQFF
clone size: NA; D gene: NA; V gene: TRBV6-6; J gene: TRBJ1-5; CDR3 DNA: TGTGCCAGCAGTTACTCGCACGGGCAGCCCCAGCATTTT; CDR3 protein: CASSYSHGQPQHF
clone size: NA; D gene: NA; V gene: TRBV9; J gene: TRBJ2-2; CDR3 DNA: TGTGCCAGCAGCGTAGACGGTCGGAACACCGGGGAGCTGTTTTTT; CDR3 protein: CASSVDGRNTGELFF